Sequencing of this T cell receptor (beta chain) was carried out in a study of shared clonotypes between healthy human individuals. Naive CD8 cells comprised CD45RO-negative, CCR7-positively selected cells, excluding terminally differentiated effector memory CD45RA+ cells. On this clone itself: The antigen is undetermined.

The germline gives CDR1 MNHEY, CDR2 SVGAGI. J lost 2 bases, V lost 0 bases, and 7 bases had no gene match. The CDR3 has 16 residues. General study findings and limits: Collection of samples was limited to blood; tissue repertoires likely differ.

Assay used: immunoSEQ multiplex PCR; TCRdb lists only in-frame clones, some missing. Of some 1,900,000 clones in the sample, roughly 95% were seen once. The receptor's source is a man aged 18 to 29 in good health. Sequencing was performed on naive CD8+ T cells sorted from blood. The genes are TRBV6-5 and TRBJ2-7; TRBD2 matches at 7 bases. The CDR3 spells CASSYSGGEKAYEQYF. The CDR3 bases are TGTGCCAGCAGTTACTCGGGAGGGGAAAAGGCCTACGAGCAGTACTTC.